This T cell receptor (beta chain) emerged from a study of blood T cell repertoires in COVID-19. Study-level information: Samples taken during acute and convalescent COVID-19 were collected in the United States, Italy and Spain.

The protocol was immunoSEQ multiplex PCR, while the TCRdb copy is restricted to in-frame clones and leaves out a portion. The sample includes about 200,000 clones, approximately 92% of them seen just once. The table lists this clone with a count of one. Material for sequencing was PBMCs or T cells enriched from blood (not recorded which). The source of this sequence is a woman in her forties with acute COVID-19.

The CDR3 DNA reads TGTGCCAGCACGGGGAACCAAGAGACCCAGTACTTC. Its protein is CASTGNQETQYF. The chain has TRBV3-1 (or the pseudogene TRBV3-2) and TRBJ2-5; D possibly corresponds to TRBD2 (5 bases). The germline gives CDR1 LGHDT, CDR2 YNNKEL (reference sequence). The CDR3 consists of 12 residues. Trimming pared 7 bases from V and 0 bases from J, leaving 6 bases between.